The clone carrying this T cell receptor beta chain was observed a handful of times. These data belong to a study of identical twins. Each CDR3 protein gets one entry after TCRdb re-called the 5' RACE reads with MiXCR. The table records a few hundred thousand distinct CDR3 sequences, about 24% of them present only once. This CDR3 has 17 amino acids. CDR1 LGHNA and CDR2 YSLEER come from the germline V gene. The ends lost 0 bases at V and 3 bases at J; junction bases unmatched: 8. The same sample was also studied in work on T cells expressing NK-cell markers. That study adds: In sorted CD3+CD56+NKG2C+, CD3+CD56+NKG2C- and CD3+CD56-NKG2C+ T cells, TCR beta repertoires were obtained. In a group of several donors, dominant NKG2C+ clonotypes represented roughly 1.0-8% of CD8+ T cells.

The rearrangement links TRBV4-3 to TRBJ2-3, with 8 bases fitting TRBD2. The clonotype originates from a woman aged 18 to 35 in good health. Sequenced sample: CD4+ T cells sorted from blood. CDR3 region: CASSQDRGGGRTDTQYF. The DNA for the CDR3 is TGCGCCAGCAGCCAAGATCGGGGGGGCGGGAGGACAGATACGCAGTATTTT.